A single sample is the source of the 2 T cell receptor beta chains below, sequenced in a study of post-analysis software for immune sequencing data. These TCRs are of unknown antigen specificity. Findings and caveats of the study: There were five or six TRBV segments more frequent in patients than controls, and TRBV5-6, TRBV5-1 and TRBV20-1 were among them.

Unique molecular identifiers featured in each of the TCR beta cDNA libraries. One entry per CDR3 protein results from TCRdb running MiXCR on the PCR reads. Of roughly 570,000 distinct CDR3 sequences listed, around 31% are singletons. Sequencing was carried out using blood. The receptor set was obtained from a girl aged 2 to 17 with multiple sclerosis.

The J gene is TRBJ1-5, the V gene TRBV12-3 or TRBV12-4; unclear D gene. With 2 bases removed from V and 10 bases from J, the gap between germline ends came to 12 bases. The length of the CDR3 is 13 residues. CDR3 loop: CASSLNGPSPQHF. In DNA, the CDR3 is TGTGCCAGCAGTTTAAACGGACCTTCCCCCCAGCATTTT.

Notes on this clonotype: Germline and junction disagree at one end, which may indicate a read error. The chain has TRBV5-1 and TRBJ2-5; 8 nucleotides line up with TRBD1. With the DNA end fitting TRBJ2-7 better, the J assignment may be wrong. The CDR3 has 17 amino acids. The germline V gene has CDR1 SGHRS and CDR2 YFSETQ. The CDR3 region has the DNA TGCGCCAACAGCTTGGCTAGGTGGAGACAGGGGTCCTACGAGCAGTACTTC. Protein product: CANSLARWRQGSYEQYF.